Presented here are 21 T cell receptor beta chains from one specimen sequenced in a study of blood T cells in healthy people across ages. Together with a sample-barcoded 5' primer, a J-beta primer mix was included in a second PCR lasting about 6 to 11 cycles. TCRdb itself ran the 5' RACE reads through MiXCR, one entry per CDR3 protein. The table records about 1.7 million distinct CDR3 sequences, 28% of them present only once. Sequenced material: blood. The origin of the receptors is a woman younger than 45 in good health.

This clonotype occurred many times. V usage is TRBV29-1 and J usage is TRBJ2-5; D may be TRBD2 (7 bases). The V end lost 7 bases, the J end lost 5 bases, and 20 bases lay between the germline ends. In germline, CDR1 is SQVTM, CDR2 ANQGSEA. CDR3 length: 14 amino acids. CDR3 amino acids: CSANLPGGRETQYF. DNA for the CDR3: TGCAGCGCCAACCTCCCGGGGGGCCGGGAGACCCAGTACTTC.

This clonotype was recorded a few times. J is TRBJ2-2 and V is TRBV11-2; no clear D. The CDR3 totals 13 residues. V was clipped by 6 bases and J by 3 bases, with 8 bases between them. Germline V gives CDR1 SGHAT, CDR2 FQNNGV. The DNA for the CDR3 is TGTGCCAGCAGGGACCCTTACACCGGGGAGCTGTTTTTT. Amino acid sequence: CASRDPYTGELFF.

The genes are TRBV28 and TRBJ1-1; D call uncertain. CDR3 length equals 15 residues. Germline values: CDR1 MDHEN, CDR2 SYDVKM. Trimming stripped 8 bases from V and 0 bases from J, with 16 bases between. CDR3 loop: CASRTTAILNTEAFF. CDR3 nucleotides: TGTGCCAGCCGCACAACAGCGATTTTGAACACTGAAGCTTTCTTT.

CDR3 amino acids: CASRSETGPGLNSPLHF. The CDR3 DNA is TGCGCCAGCAGGTCGGAGACAGGCCCGGGCCTCAATTCACCCCTCCACTTT. The chain is built from TRBV4-1 and TRBJ1-6; TRBD1 might be the D (6 bases). The CDR3 runs to 17 residues. V gave up 6 bases and J gave up 7 bases, with 22 bases separating them. The germline V gene has CDR1 MGHRA and CDR2 YSYEKL.

A few counts support this clonotype. V and J are TRBV6-6 and TRBJ2-3; a weak D match, TRBD2 (7 bases). This CDR3 comprises 15 residues. Trimming took 3 bases from V and 5 from J, leaving 15 bases between them. Germline CDR1 is MNHNY and CDR2 is SVGAGI (reference sequence). The CDR3 reads CASSYGGAKLDTQYF. CDR3 sequence (DNA): TGTGCCAGCAGTTATGGGGGGGCCAAGTTAGATACGCAGTATTTT.

The chain uses TRBV5-1 and TRBJ2-7, with unresolved D. V was shortened by 6 bases and J by 4 bases, with 17 bases between the two germline ends. CDR3 length: 14 residues. In germline, CDR1 is SGHRS, CDR2 YFSETQ. CDR3 nucleotides: TGCGCCAGCACCGCCGCACCGACAAATTACGAGCAGTACTTC. As protein: CASTAAPTNYEQYF. The variable domain in full, with the rest retrieved from reference TRBV5-1 and TRBJ2-7, is KAGVTQTPRYLIKTRGQQVTLSCSPISGHRSVSWYQQTPGQGLQFLFEYFSETQRNKGNFPGRFSGRQFSNSRSEMNVSTLELGDSALYLCASTAAPTNYEQYFGPGTRLTVT.

This rearrangement joins TRBV20-1 to TRBJ1-1; D gene ambiguous. Germline-derived CDR1 and CDR2 are DFQATT and SNEGSKA (reference sequence). CDR3 length: 9 residues. The CDR3 region is CRDDLAAFF. The CDR3 DNA sequence: TGCAGGGATGATCTGGCGGCTTTCTTT.

The table lists this clonotype with a few counts. The J gene is TRBJ2-3, the V gene TRBV7-9; possible D gene TRBD2, 6 bases. The CDR3 is 16 amino acids. Germline assignment: CDR1 SEHNR and CDR2 FQNEAQ (reference sequence). V was clipped by 3 bases and J by 2 bases, with 15 bases between them. The CDR3 sequence is CASSLGRTTFTDTQYF. Here the CDR3 DNA reads TGTGCCAGCAGCTTGGGAAGGACTACCTTCACAGATACGCAGTATTTT.

The V call is TRBV6-6, the J call TRBJ2-1, with D maybe TRBD2 (7 bases). The CDR3 has 14 residues. V lost 11 bases, J lost 7 bases, and 21 bases lay in between. CDR1 and CDR2 (germline): MNHNY, SVGAGI (reference sequence). In DNA form, the CDR3 reads TGTGCCTCTAGACCGGCGGGGGCCGAGAATGAGCAGTTCTTC. Translating it yields CASRPAGAENEQFF.

A few counts support this clonotype. The V gene is TRBV7-6, the J gene TRBJ2-7, with D unclear. Trimming removed 4 bases from V and 4 bases from J, with 14 bases in between. The CDR3 runs to 14 residues. Germline-derived CDR1 and CDR2 are SGHVS and FNYEAQ. The CDR3: CASSSSLVGYEQYF. The CDR3 DNA follows: TGTGCCAGCAGCTCCTCCCTAGTTGGGTACGAGCAGTACTTC.

At least ten counts were recorded for this clonotype. The chain recombines TRBV6-1 with TRBJ1-2; possibly TRBD1 for D (6 bases). The germline CDR1 and CDR2 sequences are MNHNS and SASEGT. The CDR3 covers 12 residues. Trimming pared 8 bases from V and 3 bases from J, leaving 10 bases between. The CDR3 protein is CASEGVYYGYTF. The CDR3, as DNA: TGTGCCAGCGAGGGGGTTTACTATGGCTACACCTTC.

This clonotype has only a few counts. V usage is TRBV20-1 and J usage is TRBJ1-1, with D perhaps matching TRBD1 (5 bases). The CDR3 runs to 13 residues. The germline CDR1 and CDR2 sequences are DFQATT and SNEGSKA (reference sequence). V was cut by 0 bases and J by 5 bases, with 10 bases left in between. The CDR3 loop is CSARDSGRTEAFF. The CDR3 DNA sequence: TGCAGTGCTAGAGATTCAGGGAGAACTGAAGCTTTCTTT.

This clonotype was seen only a few times. This sequence joins TRBV5-5 and TRBJ2-5; D gene unclear. CDR3 length equals 14 residues. V was cut by 1 base and J by 0 bases, with 7 bases left in between. Germline values: CDR1 SGHKS, CDR2 YYEKEE (reference sequence). The CDR3 loop is CASSLLKYQETQYF. In DNA, the CDR3 is TGTGCCAGCAGCTTGCTCAAATACCAAGAGACCCAGTACTTC.

This clonotype was observed a few times. The J gene is TRBJ2-2, the V gene TRBV12-3 or TRBV12-4; D is uncertain. Trimming cost V 3 bases and J 5 bases, with 7 bases left between them. The CDR3 has 13 residues. The CDR3 here is CASSLRRTGELFF. CDR3 nucleotide sequence: TGTGCCAGCAGTTTGAGGCGGACCGGGGAGCTGTTTTTT.

The chain recombines TRBV4-3 with TRBJ1-2; D is uncertain. CDR3 size: 14 residues. The germline gives CDR1 LGHNA, CDR2 YSLEER. V lost 0 bases and J lost 8, with 13 bases in between. The CDR3, as DNA: TGCGCCAGCAGCCAAGAAGTTAGAGGCCCAGGCTACACCTTC. Protein product: CASSQEVRGPGYTF.

V usage is TRBV29-1 and J usage is TRBJ2-5; D unresolved. V gave up 4 bases and J gave up 2 bases, with 14 bases separating them. Germline loops: CDR1 SQVTM, CDR2 ANQGSEA. The CDR3 spans 14 residues. CDR3 sequence: CSVGYGRIQETQYF. The CDR3 DNA reads TGCAGCGTTGGATATGGCAGGATACAAGAGACCCAGTACTTC.

This clonotype was found a few times. The V and J genes are TRBV19 and TRBJ2-5; D tentatively reads TRBD1 or TRBD2 (6 bases each). There are 14 residues in the CDR3. The V gene's germline CDR1 is LNHDA and CDR2 SQIVND (reference sequence). The V end was cut by 6 bases, the J end by 1 base, with 12 bases between. The DNA of the CDR3 is TGTGCCAGTAGGGAGTGGGGGGCCCAAGAGACCCAGTACTTC. Translating gives CASREWGAQETQYF.

About this clonotype: A much larger clone is a single base away; this may be a read error. V usage is TRBV10-3 and J usage is TRBJ2-5; 8 bases are a match to TRBD1. CDR1 and CDR2 from the germline V gene are ENHRY and SYGVKD. This CDR3 has 14 residues. This CDR3 reads CDISEDRDSETQYF. The DNA for the CDR3 is TGTGACATCAGTGAGGACAGGGATAGTGAGACCCAGTACTTC.

This clonotype came up many times. This chain uses TRBV20-1 with TRBJ2-7; 9 bases map to TRBD1. The CDR3 is 12 amino acids. V lost 5 bases, J lost 5 bases, and 4 bases stayed unmatched. Germline V CDR1 and CDR2: DFQATT, SNEGSKA (reference sequence). CDR3 residues: CSARTGVNEQYF. In nucleotides, the CDR3 is TGCAGTGCTCGGACAGGGGTAAACGAGCAGTACTTC.

This clonotype appeared a few times. V gene TRBV6-2 or TRBV6-3 combines with J gene TRBJ2-1; weak D call: TRBD2 (6 bases). The CDR3 covers 12 residues. Germline lookup yields CDR1 MNHEY and CDR2 SVGEGT. The V gene lost 8 bases and the J gene lost 6 bases, with 11 bases spanning the gap. CDR3 amino acids: CASLTSGNEQFF. CDR3 nucleotides: TGTGCCAGCCTGACTAGTGGCAATGAGCAGTTCTTC.

J is TRBJ2-2 and V is TRBV20-1, with 10 bases aligning to TRBD2. The germline V gene encodes CDR1 DFQATT and CDR2 SNEGSKA (reference sequence). The ends lost 6 bases at V and 6 bases at J; junction bases unmatched: 4. This CDR3 contains 13 residues. The CDR3 region has the DNA TGCAGTGCCCGGACTAGCGGCGCCGGGGAGCTGTTTTTT. It specifies CSARTSGAGELFF.